These T cell receptor beta chains were read from a single sample in a study of blood T cell repertoires in COVID-19. The data were produced by immunoSEQ multiplex PCR, yet TCRdb's version contains in-frame clones alone and is incomplete. Of some 300,000 clones listed, nearly 90% are singletons. The sample comprised peripheral blood. The receptors derive from a middle-aged woman with COVID-19, enrolled during active disease. Each CDR3 is given with its conserved first and last residue. Each record gives: D gene, V gene, CDR3 protein. D genes are given only for firm matches.

>NA|TRBV30
CAWSLGQNTEAFF
>NA|TRBV7-8
CASSSQGEYTEAFF
>NA|TRBV6-6
CASKGASEAYEQYF
>NA|TRBV7-2
CASSLEGLGDQPQHF
>NA|TRBV28
CASSGSISYEQYF
>TRBD1|TRBV6-2/TRBV6-3
CASSYRTGRQYSDGYTF
>TRBD2|TRBV7-9
CASSLPSGGTDTQYF
>TRBD1|TRBV19
CASNQEGDSPYGYTF
>NA|TRBV7-8
CASSLASGGENEKLFF
>TRBD2|TRBV6-5
CASLLGGSSYEQYF
>TRBD2|TRBV19
CASFSGRAGQSYNEQFF
>NA|TRBV29-1
CSVEDIRGYYGYTF
>NA|TRBV4-3
CASSLSGYNEQFF
>NA|TRBV28
CASSLGTGLYIDTQYF
>TRBD1|TRBV19
CASSATGGGPQHF
>NA|TRBV5-5
CASSPAAVGDSTEAFF
>TRBD2|TRBV10-3
CAISESGGDEQYF
>TRBD2|TRBV3-1/TRBV3-2
CASSPRPPGGNEQFF
>TRBD2|TRBV3-1/TRBV3-2
CASRKPSGKQFF
>TRBD2|TRBV7-2
CASSPRRTSGIYEQYF
>TRBD1|TRBV7-9
CATQTGGHYGYTF
>NA|TRBV6-5
CASSTLNYGYTF
>NA|TRBV6-5
CASSQSGGWADTQYF
>NA|TRBV14
CASSRSSGANVLTF
>TRBD1|TRBV6-2/TRBV6-3
CASIPLGTGATEAFF
>NA|TRBV18
CASSTTRVRGTEAFF